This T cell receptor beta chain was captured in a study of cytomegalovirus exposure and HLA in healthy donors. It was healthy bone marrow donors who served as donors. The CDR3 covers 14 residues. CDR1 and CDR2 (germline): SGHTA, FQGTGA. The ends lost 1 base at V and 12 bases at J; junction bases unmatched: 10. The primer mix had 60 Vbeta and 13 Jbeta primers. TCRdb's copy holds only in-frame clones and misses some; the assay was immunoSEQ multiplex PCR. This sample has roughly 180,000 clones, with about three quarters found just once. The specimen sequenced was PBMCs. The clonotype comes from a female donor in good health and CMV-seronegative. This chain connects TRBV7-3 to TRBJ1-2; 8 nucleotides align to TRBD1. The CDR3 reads CASSLNPGGETHTF. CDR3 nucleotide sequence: TGTGCCAGCAGCTTAAACCCAGGGGGCGAGACACACACCTTC.